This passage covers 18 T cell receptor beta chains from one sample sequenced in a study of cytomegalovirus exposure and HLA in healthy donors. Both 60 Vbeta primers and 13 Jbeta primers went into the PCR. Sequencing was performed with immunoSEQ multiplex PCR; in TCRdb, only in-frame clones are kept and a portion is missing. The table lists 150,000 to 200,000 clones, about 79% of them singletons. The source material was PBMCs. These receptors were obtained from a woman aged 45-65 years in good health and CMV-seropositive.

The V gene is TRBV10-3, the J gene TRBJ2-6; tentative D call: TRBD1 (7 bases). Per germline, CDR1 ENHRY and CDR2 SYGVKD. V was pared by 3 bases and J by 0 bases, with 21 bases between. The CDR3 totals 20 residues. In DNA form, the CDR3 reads TGTGCCATCAGTGACCCCAGTGGCGGGGACAGCATCTCTGGGGCCAACGTCCTGACTTTC. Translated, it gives CAISDPSGGDSISGANVLTF.

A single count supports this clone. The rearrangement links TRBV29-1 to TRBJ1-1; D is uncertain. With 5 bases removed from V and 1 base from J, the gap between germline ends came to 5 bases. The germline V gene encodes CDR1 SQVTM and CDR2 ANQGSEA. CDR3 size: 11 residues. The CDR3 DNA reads TGCAGCGTTTCACAGAACACTGAAGCTTTCTTT. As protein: CSVSQNTEAFF.

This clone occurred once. The CDR3 nucleotides are TGCGCCAGCAGCATCCTCCCAGGGGGAGCTAATGAAAAACTGTTTTTT. Amino acid sequence: CASSILPGGANEKLFF. The chain couples TRBV5-1 to TRBJ1-4; TRBD1 matches 7 bases. CDR3 length equals 16 residues. The V gene's germline CDR1 is SGHRS and CDR2 YFSETQ. V was pared by 4 bases and J by 3 bases, with 9 bases of the junction left unmatched.

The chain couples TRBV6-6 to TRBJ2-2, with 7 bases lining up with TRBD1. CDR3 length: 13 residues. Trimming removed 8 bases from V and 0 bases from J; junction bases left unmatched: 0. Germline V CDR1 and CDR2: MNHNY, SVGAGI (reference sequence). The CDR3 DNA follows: TGTGCCAGCGGGACAGCGAACACCGGGGAGCTGTTTTTT. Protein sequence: CASGTANTGELFF.

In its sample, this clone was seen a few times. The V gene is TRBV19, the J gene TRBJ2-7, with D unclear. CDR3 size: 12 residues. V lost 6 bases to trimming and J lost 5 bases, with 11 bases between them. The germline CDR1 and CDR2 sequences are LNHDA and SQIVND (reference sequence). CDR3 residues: CASRFKRDEQYF. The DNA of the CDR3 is TGTGCCAGTAGATTTAAACGGGACGAGCAGTACTTC.

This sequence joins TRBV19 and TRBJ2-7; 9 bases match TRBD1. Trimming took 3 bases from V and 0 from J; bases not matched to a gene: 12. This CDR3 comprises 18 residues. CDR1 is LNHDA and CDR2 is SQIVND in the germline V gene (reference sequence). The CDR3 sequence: CASSIYGTGLTYSYEQYF. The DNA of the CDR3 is TGTGCCAGTAGTATTTACGGGACAGGGCTTACTTACTCCTACGAGCAGTACTTC.

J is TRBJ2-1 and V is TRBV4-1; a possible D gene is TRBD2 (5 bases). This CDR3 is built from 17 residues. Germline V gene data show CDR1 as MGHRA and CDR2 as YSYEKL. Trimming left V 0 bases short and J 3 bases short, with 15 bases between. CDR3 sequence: CASSQDEDLARYNEQFF. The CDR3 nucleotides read TGCGCCAGCAGCCAAGATGAGGACCTAGCCCGCTACAATGAGCAGTTCTTC.

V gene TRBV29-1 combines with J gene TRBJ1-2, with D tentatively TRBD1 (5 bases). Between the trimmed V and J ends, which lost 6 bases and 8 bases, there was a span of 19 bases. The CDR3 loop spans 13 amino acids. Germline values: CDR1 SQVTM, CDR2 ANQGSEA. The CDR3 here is CSVTPEGAGGYTF. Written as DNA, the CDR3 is TGCAGCGTCACGCCTGAAGGGGCGGGGGGCTACACCTTC.

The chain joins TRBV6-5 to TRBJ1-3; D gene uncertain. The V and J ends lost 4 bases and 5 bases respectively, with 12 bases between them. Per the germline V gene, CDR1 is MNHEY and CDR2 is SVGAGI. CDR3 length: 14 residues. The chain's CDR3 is CASSSPTIRNTIYF. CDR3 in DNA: TGTGCCAGCAGTTCCCCGACAATCCGAAACACCATATATTTT.

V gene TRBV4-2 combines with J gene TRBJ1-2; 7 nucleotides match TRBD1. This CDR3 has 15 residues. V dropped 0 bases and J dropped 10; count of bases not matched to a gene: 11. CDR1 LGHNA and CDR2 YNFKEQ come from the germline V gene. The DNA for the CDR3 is TGTGCCAGCAGCCAAGATTGGTCAGGGGGGACCTACTACACCTTC. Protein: CASSQDWSGGTYYTF.

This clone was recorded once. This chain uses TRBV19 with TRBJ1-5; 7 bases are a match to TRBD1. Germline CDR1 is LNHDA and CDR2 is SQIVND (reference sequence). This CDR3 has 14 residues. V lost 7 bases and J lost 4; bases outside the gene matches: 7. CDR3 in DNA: TGTGCCAGTAACCCACAGGGGATAAATCAGCCCCAGCATTTT. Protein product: CASNPQGINQPQHF.

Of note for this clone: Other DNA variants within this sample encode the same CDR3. The CDR3 reads CASSVAGGEKLFF. CDR3 in DNA: TGTGCCAGCAGCGTAGCAGGGGGCGAAAAACTGTTTTTT. The chain joins TRBV9 to TRBJ1-4; 8 positions match TRBD1. V dropped 0 bases and J dropped 8; count of bases not matched to a gene: 0. This CDR3 spans 13 amino acids. CDR1 is SGDLS, CDR2 YYNGEE, per germline. Full variable domain (outside the CDR3, taken from reference TRBV9 and TRBJ1-4): DSGVTQTPKHLITATGQRVTLRCSPRSGDLSVYWYQQSLDQGLQFLIQYYNGEERAKGNILERFSAQQFPDLHSELNLSSLELGDSALYFCASSVAGGEKLFFGSGTQLSVL.

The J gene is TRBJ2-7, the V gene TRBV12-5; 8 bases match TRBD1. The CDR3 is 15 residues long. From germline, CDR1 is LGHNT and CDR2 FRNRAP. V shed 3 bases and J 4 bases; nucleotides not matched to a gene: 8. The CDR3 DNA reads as TGTGCTAGTGGTTTCCCTGGACAGGGCCAATACGAGCAGTACTTC. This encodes CASGFPGQGQYEQYF. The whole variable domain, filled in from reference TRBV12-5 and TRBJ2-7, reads DARVTQTPRHKVTEMGQEVTMRCQPILGHNTVFWYRQTMMQGLELLAYFRNRAPLDDSGMPKDRFSAEMPDATLATLKIQPSEPRDSAVYFCASGFPGQGQYEQYFGPGTRLTVT.

The CDR3 loop reads CASSQDLGGWAEAFF. In DNA form, the CDR3 reads TGTGCCAGCAGCCAAGATCTAGGGGGATGGGCTGAAGCTTTCTTT. This chain uses TRBV4-2 with TRBJ1-1; D might be TRBD1 (6 bases). V was pared by 0 bases and J by 6 bases, with 14 bases between. Germline assignment: CDR1 LGHNA and CDR2 YNFKEQ. The CDR3 loop spans 15 amino acids.

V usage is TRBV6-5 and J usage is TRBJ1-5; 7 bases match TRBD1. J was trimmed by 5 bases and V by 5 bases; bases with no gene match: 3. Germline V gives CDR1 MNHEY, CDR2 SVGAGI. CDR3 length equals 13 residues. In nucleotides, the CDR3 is TGTGCCAGCAGTGCAGGGGGGCATCAGCCCCAGCATTTT. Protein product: CASSAGGHQPQHF.

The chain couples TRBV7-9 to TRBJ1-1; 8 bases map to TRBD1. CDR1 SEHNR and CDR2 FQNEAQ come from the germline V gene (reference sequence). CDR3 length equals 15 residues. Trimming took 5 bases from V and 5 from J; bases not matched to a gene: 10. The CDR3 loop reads CASSAAGGGWTEAFF. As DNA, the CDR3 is TGTGCCAGCAGCGCAGCAGGGGGCGGGTGGACTGAAGCTTTCTTT.

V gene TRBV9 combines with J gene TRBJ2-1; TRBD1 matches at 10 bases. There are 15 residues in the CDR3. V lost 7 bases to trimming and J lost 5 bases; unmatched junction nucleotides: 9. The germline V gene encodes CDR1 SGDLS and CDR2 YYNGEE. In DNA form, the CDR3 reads TGTGCCAGCCTCCGGGACAGGGGAATACACAATGAGCAGTTCTTC. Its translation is CASLRDRGIHNEQFF. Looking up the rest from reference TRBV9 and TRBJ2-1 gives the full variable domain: DSGVTQTPKHLITATGQRVTLRCSPRSGDLSVYWYQQSLDQGLQFLIQYYNGEERAKGNILERFSAQQFPDLHSELNLSSLELGDSALYFCASLRDRGIHNEQFFGPGTRLTVL.

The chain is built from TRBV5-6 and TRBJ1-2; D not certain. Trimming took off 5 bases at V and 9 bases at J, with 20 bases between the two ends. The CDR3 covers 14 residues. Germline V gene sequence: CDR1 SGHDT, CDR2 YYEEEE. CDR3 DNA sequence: TGTGCCAGCAGTGACGAGCAGGATGTTAACAGCTACACCTTC. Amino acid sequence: CASSDEQDVNSYTF. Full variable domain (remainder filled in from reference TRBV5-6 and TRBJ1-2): DAGVTQSPTHLIKTRGQQVTLRCSPKSGHDTVSWYQQALGQGPQFIFQYYEEEERQRGNFPDRFSGHQFPNYSSELNVNALLLGDSALYLCASSDEQDVNSYTFGSGTRLTVV.